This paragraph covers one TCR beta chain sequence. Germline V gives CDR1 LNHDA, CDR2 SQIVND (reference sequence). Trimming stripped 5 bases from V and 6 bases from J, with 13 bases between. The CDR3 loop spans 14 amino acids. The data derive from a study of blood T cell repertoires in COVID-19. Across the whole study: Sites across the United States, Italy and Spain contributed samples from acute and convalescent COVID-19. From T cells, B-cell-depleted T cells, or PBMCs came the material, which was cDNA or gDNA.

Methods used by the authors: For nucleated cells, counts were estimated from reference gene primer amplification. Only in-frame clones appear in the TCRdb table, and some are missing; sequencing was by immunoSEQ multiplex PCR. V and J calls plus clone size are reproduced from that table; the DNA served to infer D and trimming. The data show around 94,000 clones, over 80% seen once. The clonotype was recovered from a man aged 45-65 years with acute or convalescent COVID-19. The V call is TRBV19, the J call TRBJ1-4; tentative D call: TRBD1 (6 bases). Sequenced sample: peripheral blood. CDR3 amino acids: CASSSPGEDEKLFF. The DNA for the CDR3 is TGTGCCAGTAGTTCCCCAGGGGAAGATGAAAAACTGTTTTTT.